The rows below give T cell receptor beta chains drawn from one sample of a study of blood T cell repertoires in COVID-19. Assay: immunoSEQ multiplex PCR; the TCRdb copy retains only in-frame clones and omits some. The data show about 200,000 clones, roughly nine tenths seen once. Material for sequencing was PBMCs or T cells enriched from blood (not recorded which). These receptors were taken from a woman aged 35 to 49 with acute COVID-19. CDR3s include the opening cysteine and the closing phenylalanine or tryptophan. A D gene is named only where the DNA matches it firmly. A row's size may be missing; if present it is once, few, many or a size class.

>TRBJ1-5|-|-|16|TRBV24-1
CATSDSSAGTSQPQHF
TGTGCCACCAGTGATTCCTCGGCCGGGACAAGCCAGCCCCAGCATTTT
>TRBJ2-1|few|TRBD2|16|TRBV5-1
CASSLAGGSSYNEQFF
TGCGCCAGCAGCTTGGCCGGGGGGAGCTCCTACAATGAGCAGTTCTTC
>TRBJ1-5|-|-|14|TRBV5-8
CASSLAWVEQPQHF
TGTGCCAGCAGCTTGGCATGGGTGGAGCAGCCCCAGCATTTT
>TRBJ2-7|-|-|14|TRBV2
CASSEIHSSYEQYF
TGTGCCAGCAGTGAAATCCACAGTTCCTACGAGCAGTACTTC
>TRBJ2-7|-|TRBD2|14|TRBV28
CASSLAGGWYEQYF
TGTGCCAGCAGTTTAGCGGGGGGTTGGTACGAGCAGTACTTC
>TRBJ2-5|-|-|14|TRBV30
CAWGAGGGRETQYF
TGTGCCTGGGGGGCCGGGGGAGGTCGAGAGACCCAGTACTTC
>TRBJ1-1|-|-|15|TRBV4-3
CASSHSRGRNTEAFF
TGCGCCAGCAGCCACAGTCGGGGGAGAAACACTGAAGCTTTCTTT
>TRBJ2-1|-|-|17|TRBV5-1
CASSQTQTGLSHNEQFF
TGCGCCAGCAGCCAGACCCAAACGGGGTTGAGTCACAATGAGCAGTTCTTC
>TRBJ2-2|-|TRBD2|15|TRBV7-6
CASSGGTMNAGELFF
TGTGCCAGCAGCGGCGGGACTATGAACGCCGGGGAGCTGTTTTTT
>TRBJ1-4|-|-|14|TRBV28
CASSFTGTNEKLFF
TGTGCCAGCAGTTTTACGGGGACTAATGAAAAACTGTTTTTT
>TRBJ2-3|few|TRBD2|15|TRBV27
CASSSLAGNTDTQYF
TGTGCCAGCAGTTCCCTAGCGGGAAACACAGATACGCAGTATTTT
>TRBJ2-7|few|TRBD1|14|TRBV7-9
CASSLAGQGVEQYF
TGTGCCAGCAGCTTAGCCGGCCAGGGGGTCGAGCAGTACTTC
>TRBJ2-1|-|TRBD2|16|TRBV11-2
CASSFGLAGGYNEQFF
TGTGCCAGCAGCTTCGGACTAGCGGGGGGTTACAATGAGCAGTTCTTC
>TRBJ1-5|-|TRBD1|14|TRBV19
CASTDGTGNQPQHF
TGTGCCAGTACCGACGGGACAGGCAATCAGCCCCAGCATTTT
>TRBJ1-5|-|TRBD1|14|TRBV28
CASSSGTVNQPQHF
TGTGCCAGCAGTTCCGGGACAGTCAATCAGCCCCAGCATTTT
>TRBJ2-3|-|-|13|TRBV9
CASSATRDTVQYF
TGTGCCAGCAGCGCGACCAGGGATACAGTGCAGTATTTT
>TRBJ2-7|once|TRBD1|17|TRBV19
CASSMTGQGRSSYEQYF
TGTGCCAGTAGTATGACAGGACAGGGCAGGAGCTCCTACGAGCAGTACTTC
>TRBJ1-4|-|TRBD1|17|TRBV7-8
CASSLVAGGVTNEKLFF
TGTGCCAGCAGCTTAGTGGCAGGGGGCGTCACTAATGAAAAACTGTTTTTT
>TRBJ2-5|-|-|14|TRBV27
CASRLMGLQETQYF
TGTGCCAGCAGACTGATGGGACTCCAAGAGACCCAGTACTTC
>TRBJ1-2|once|TRBD1|13|TRBV2
CASSPGQGSGYTF
TGTGCCAGCAGCCCGGGACAGGGGTCTGGCTACACCTTC
>TRBJ1-2|-|TRBD1|16|TRBV11-2
CASSLGTGILGYGYTF
TGTGCCAGCAGCCTCGGGACAGGGATACTTGGCTATGGCTACACCTTC
>TRBJ1-2|few|-|15|TRBV19
CASSTPAGPGYGYTF
TGTGCCAGTAGTACCCCAGCGGGGCCCGGCTATGGCTACACCTTC
>TRBJ2-1|few|TRBD2|17|TRBV4-2
CASSRRAQRGGYNEQFF
TGTGCCAGCAGCCGCCGGGCCCAGCGGGGGGGTTACAATGAGCAGTTCTTC
>TRBJ2-7|-|TRBD2|16|TRBV5-1
CASSEGLAGAWYEQYF
TGCGCCAGCAGCGAAGGACTAGCGGGAGCTTGGTACGAGCAGTACTTC
>TRBJ2-7|-|TRBD2|11|TRBV6-6
CASVRGSEQYF
TGTGCCAGCGTACGCGGGAGCGAGCAGTACTTC
>TRBJ2-2|once|TRBD1|14|TRBV27
CASRRTGSTGELFF
TGTGCCAGCAGACGGACAGGGAGCACCGGGGAGCTGTTTTTT
>TRBJ2-1|-|TRBD2|15|TRBV27
CASGPWTSGLNEQFF
TGTGCCAGCGGCCCCTGGACTAGCGGGCTGAATGAGCAGTTCTTC
>TRBJ2-1|-|-|20|TRBV10-1
CASSESLGRGKGGAYNEQFF
TGCGCCAGCAGTGAGTCTCTGGGGCGCGGGAAGGGTGGGGCTTACAATGAGCAGTTCTTC
>TRBJ1-5|-|TRBD1|15|TRBV2
CASAAQGGQLQPQHF
TGTGCCAGCGCGGCCCAAGGGGGCCAATTACAGCCCCAGCATTTT
>TRBJ2-1|once|TRBD1|15|TRBV5-1
CASRRPGQGDNEQFF
TGCGCCAGCAGGAGACCGGGACAGGGAGACAATGAGCAGTTCTTC
>TRBJ2-7|-|TRBD2|16|TRBV4-1
CASSLSRGGVAGEQYF
TGCGCCAGCAGCCTCTCCCGCGGGGGGGTAGCAGGCGAGCAGTACTTC
>TRBJ1-5|few|-|15|TRBV6-6
CASSYSTNSNQPQHF
TGTGCCAGCAGTTATAGTACTAATAGCAATCAGCCCCAGCATTTT
>TRBJ2-1|-|TRBD1|13|TRBV25-1
CASSPGQGTEQFF
TGTGCCAGCAGTCCGGGACAGGGGACCGAGCAGTTCTTC
>TRBJ2-4|-|-|13|TRBV28
CASSWQVKNIQYF
TGTGCCAGCAGTTGGCAGGTCAAAAACATTCAGTACTTC
>TRBJ2-1|-|TRBD1|15|TRBV6-2/TRBV6-3
CASSPATGGYNEQFF
TGTGCCAGCAGCCCCGCGACAGGGGGCTACAATGAGCAGTTCTTC
>TRBJ2-2|-|TRBD1|16|TRBV24-1
CATSDSRGRGTGELFF
TGTGCCACCAGTGACAGCAGGGGGCGCGGCACCGGGGAGCTGTTTTTT